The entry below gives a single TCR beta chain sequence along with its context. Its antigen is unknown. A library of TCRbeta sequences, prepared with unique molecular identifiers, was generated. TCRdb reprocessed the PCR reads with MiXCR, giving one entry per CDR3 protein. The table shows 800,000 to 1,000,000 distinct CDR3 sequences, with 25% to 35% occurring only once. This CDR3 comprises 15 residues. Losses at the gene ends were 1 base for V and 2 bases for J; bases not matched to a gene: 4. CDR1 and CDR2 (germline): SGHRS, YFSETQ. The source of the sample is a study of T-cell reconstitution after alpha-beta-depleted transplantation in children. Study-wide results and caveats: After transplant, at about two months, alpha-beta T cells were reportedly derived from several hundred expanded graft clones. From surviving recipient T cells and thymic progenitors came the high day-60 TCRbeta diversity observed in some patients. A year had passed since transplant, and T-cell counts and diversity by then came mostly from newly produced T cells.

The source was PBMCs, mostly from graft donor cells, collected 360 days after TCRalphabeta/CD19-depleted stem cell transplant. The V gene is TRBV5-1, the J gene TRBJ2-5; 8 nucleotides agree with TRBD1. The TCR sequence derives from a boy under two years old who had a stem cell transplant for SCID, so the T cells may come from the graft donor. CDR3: CASSLSGQAQETQYF. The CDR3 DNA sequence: TGCGCCAGCAGCTTGTCGGGACAGGCTCAAGAGACCCAGTACTTC.